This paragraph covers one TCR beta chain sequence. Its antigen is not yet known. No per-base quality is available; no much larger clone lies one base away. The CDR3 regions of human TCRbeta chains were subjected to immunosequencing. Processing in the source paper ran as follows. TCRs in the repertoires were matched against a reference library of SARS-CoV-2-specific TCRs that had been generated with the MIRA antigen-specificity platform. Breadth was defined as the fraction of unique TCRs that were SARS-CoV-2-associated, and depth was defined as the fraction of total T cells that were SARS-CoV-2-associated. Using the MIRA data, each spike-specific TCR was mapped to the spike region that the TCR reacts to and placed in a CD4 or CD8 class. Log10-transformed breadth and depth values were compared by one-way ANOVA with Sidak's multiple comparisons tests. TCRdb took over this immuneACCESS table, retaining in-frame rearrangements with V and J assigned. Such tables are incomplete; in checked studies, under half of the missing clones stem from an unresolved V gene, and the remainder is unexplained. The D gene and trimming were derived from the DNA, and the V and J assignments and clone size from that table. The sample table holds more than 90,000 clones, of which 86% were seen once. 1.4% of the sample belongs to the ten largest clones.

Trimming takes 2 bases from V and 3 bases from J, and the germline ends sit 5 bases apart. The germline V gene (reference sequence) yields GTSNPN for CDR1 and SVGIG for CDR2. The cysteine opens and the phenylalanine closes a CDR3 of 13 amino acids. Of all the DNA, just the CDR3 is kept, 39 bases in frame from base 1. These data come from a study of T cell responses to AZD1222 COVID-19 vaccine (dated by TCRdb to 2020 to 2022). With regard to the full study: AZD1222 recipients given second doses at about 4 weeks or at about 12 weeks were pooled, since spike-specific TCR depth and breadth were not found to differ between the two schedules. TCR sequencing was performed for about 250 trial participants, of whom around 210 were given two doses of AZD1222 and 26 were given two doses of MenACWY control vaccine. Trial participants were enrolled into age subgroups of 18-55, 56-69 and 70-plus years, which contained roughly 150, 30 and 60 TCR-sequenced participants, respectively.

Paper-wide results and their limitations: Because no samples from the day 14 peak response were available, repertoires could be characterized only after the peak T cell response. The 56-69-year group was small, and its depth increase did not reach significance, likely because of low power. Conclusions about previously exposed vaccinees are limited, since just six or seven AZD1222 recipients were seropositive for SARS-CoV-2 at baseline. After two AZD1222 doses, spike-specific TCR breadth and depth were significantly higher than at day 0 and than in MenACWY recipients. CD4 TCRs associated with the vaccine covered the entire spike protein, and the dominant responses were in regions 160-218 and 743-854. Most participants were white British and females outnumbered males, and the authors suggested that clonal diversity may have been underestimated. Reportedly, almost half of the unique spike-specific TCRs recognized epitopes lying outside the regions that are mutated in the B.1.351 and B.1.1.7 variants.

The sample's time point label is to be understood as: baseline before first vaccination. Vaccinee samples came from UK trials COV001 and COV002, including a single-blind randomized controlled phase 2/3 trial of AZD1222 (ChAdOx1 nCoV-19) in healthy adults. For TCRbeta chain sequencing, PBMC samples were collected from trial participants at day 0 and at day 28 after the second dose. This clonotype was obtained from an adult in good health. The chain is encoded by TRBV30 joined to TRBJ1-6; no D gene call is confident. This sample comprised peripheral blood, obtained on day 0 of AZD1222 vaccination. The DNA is TGTGCCTGGAGTCAGAACTATAATTCACCCCTCCACTTT. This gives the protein CAWSQNYNSPLHF.